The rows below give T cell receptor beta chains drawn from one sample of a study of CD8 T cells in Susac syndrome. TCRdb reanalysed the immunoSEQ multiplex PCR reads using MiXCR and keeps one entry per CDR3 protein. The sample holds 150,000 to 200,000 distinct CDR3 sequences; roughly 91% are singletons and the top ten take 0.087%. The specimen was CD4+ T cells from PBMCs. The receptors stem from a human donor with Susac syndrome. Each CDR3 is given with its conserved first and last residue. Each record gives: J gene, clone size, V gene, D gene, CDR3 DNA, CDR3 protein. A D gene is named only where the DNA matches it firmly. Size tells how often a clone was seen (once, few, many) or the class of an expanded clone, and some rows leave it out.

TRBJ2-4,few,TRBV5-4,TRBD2,TGTGCCAGCAGCTTGGCCGGACTAGCGGAAAACATTCAGTACTTC,CASSLAGLAENIQYF
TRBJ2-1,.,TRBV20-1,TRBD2,TGCAGTGCTACCGGAGCGGGAGGGCCCTGGGAAGAGCAGTTCTTC,CSATGAGGPWEEQFF
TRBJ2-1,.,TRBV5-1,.,TGCGCCAGCAGCTTGGTGCAGGGAGCAAACAATGAGCAGTTCTTC,CASSLVQGANNEQFF
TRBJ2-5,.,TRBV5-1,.,TGCGCCAGCAGCTTGCTACAGAACCAAGAGACCCAGTACTTC,CASSLLQNQETQYF
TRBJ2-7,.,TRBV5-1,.,TGCGCCAGCAGCTTGGTGGGGGATGATAGGTACTTC,CASSLVGDDRYF
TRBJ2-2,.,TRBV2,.,TGTGCCAGCACAAGACAGAGGAACACCGGGGAGCTGTTTTTT,CASTRQRNTGELFF
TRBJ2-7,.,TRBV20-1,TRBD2,TGCAGTGCTAGAGTAGCGGGAGGGCCTTTCGAGCAGTACTTC,CSARVAGGPFEQYF
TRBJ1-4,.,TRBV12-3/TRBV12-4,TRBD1,TGTGCCAGCAGTCCGGACAGGGCAACTAATGAAAAACTGTTTTTT,CASSPDRATNEKLFF
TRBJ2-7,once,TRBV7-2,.,TGTGCCAGCACCCTGGACAGCACCCCAACCTACGAGCAGTACTTC,CASTLDSTPTYEQYF
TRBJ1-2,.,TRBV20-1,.,TGCAGTGCAGGGGCGGACTATGGCTACACCTTC,CSAGADYGYTF
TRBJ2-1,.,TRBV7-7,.,TGTGCTAGCAGCTTAGCGGAGGCGGATGAGCAGTTCTTC,CASSLAEADEQFF
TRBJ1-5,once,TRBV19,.,TGTGCCAGTAGTATAGGAACCAGGGGAGGTATACAGCCCCAGCATTTT,CASSIGTRGGIQPQHF
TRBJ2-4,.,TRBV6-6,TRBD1,TGTGCCAGCAGCCGGACAGGGAGCTTTGGGAACATTCAGTACTTC,CASSRTGSFGNIQYF
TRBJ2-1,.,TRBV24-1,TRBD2,TGTGCCACCCAGGGCGGGACTAGCGACAATGAGCAGTTCTTC,CATQGGTSDNEQFF
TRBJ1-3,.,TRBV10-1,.,TGCGCCAGCAGTGAGACAGCCTCTGGAAACACCATATATTTT,CASSETASGNTIYF
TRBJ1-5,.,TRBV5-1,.,TGCGCCAGCAGCTTGAATCCAGGGACGTTGCAGCCCCAGCATTTT,CASSLNPGTLQPQHF
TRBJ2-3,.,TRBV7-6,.,TGTGCCAGCAGCCACGGTGGCCTTGATAGCACAGATACGCAGTATTTT,CASSHGGLDSTDTQYF
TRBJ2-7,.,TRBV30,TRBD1,TGTGCCTGGAGTACGTCGGGACAGGGCTTGCAGTACTTC,CAWSTSGQGLQYF
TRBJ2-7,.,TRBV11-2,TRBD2,TGTGCCAGCAGCGTTAGCGGGGGATCCTCCTACGAGCAGTACTTC,CASSVSGGSSYEQYF
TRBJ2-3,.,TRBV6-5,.,TGTGCCAGCAGTCCCGGGACTAGCACAGATACGCAGTATTTT,CASSPGTSTDTQYF
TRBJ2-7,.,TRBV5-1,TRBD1,TGCGCCAGCAGCTTCCAAACGACAGGGATAAACTACGAGCAGTACTTC,CASSFQTTGINYEQYF
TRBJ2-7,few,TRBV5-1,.,TGCGCCAGCAGCCAGGACCGGAGCTCCTACGAGCAGTACTTC,CASSQDRSSYEQYF
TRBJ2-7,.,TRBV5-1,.,TGCGCCAGCAGCTTGGTGTCTTCCTCTGGCCATTACGAGCAGTACTTC,CASSLVSSSGHYEQYF
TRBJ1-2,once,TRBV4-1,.,TGCGCCAGCAGCCCAGAGCCCAGCGCGTCCTATGGCTACACCTTC,CASSPEPSASYGYTF
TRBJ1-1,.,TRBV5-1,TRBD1,TGCGCCAGCAGCATACAGGGGGCTGCGAACACTGAAGCTTTCTTT,CASSIQGAANTEAFF
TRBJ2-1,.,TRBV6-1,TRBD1,TGTCGATCCGGGACAGGGGAGAAGACTATCCTGTTCAATGAGCGGTTCTTC,CRSGTGEKTILFNERFF
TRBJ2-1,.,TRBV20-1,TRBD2,TGCAGTGCCAGGACTAGCGCGGGATTGTGGAATGAGCAGTTCTTC,CSARTSAGLWNEQFF
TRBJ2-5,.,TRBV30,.,TGTGCCTGGGCCCTAGGGGGGCAAGAGACCCAGTACTTC,CAWALGGQETQYF
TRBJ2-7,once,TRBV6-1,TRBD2,TGTGCCAGCAATCGACTAGCGGGGGAGATCTACGAGCAGTACTTC,CASNRLAGEIYEQYF
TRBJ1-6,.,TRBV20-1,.,TGCAGTGCTAGATCTACAGGGAGACATAATTCACCCCTCCACTTT,CSARSTGRHNSPLHF
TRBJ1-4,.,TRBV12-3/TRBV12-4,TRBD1,TGTGCCAGCACTTCGGACAGGGCCTCAGAAAAACTGTTTTTT,CASTSDRASEKLFF
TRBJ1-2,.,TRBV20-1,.,TGCAGTGCCACCTCCGGCGTGACGGAGGGCTACACCTTC,CSATSGVTEGYTF
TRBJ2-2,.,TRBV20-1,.,TGCAGTGCTAGGGGGGCAACCGGGGAGCTGTTTTTT,CSARGATGELFF
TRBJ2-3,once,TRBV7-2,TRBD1,TGTGCCAGCAGCCTATGGACAGGGAGCACAGATACGCAGTATTTT,CASSLWTGSTDTQYF
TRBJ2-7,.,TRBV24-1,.,TGTGCCACCAGTGGTTCGACCGGGACCTTAAACTACGAGCAGTACTTC,CATSGSTGTLNYEQYF
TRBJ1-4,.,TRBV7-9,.,TGTGCCAGTCTCGATAATGAAAAACTGTTTTTT,CASLDNEKLFF
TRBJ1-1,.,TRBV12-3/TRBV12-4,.,TGTGCCAGCAGTTCAAGCCCCGGGGCTACTGAAGCTTTCTTT,CASSSSPGATEAFF
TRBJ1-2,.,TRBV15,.,TGTGCCACCAGCAGAGGCGCAGGCAACTATGGCTACACCTTC,CATSRGAGNYGYTF
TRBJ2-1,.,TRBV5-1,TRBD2,TGCGCCAGCAGCATAGCGGGAGGCAATGAGCAGTTCTTC,CASSIAGGNEQFF
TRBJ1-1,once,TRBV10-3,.,TGTGCCATCAGAGGCGGGGGCAACACTGAAGCTTTCTTT,CAIRGGGNTEAFF
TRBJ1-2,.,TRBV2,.,TGTGCCAGCAAACCACTAACTACTTCAGGGAATGGCTACACCTTC,CASKPLTTSGNGYTF
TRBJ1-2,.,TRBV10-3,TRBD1,TGTGCCATCAGTGGTATCCGGGACAGCGGCTACACCTTC,CAISGIRDSGYTF
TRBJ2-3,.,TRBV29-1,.,TGCAGCCTGACTAGACAGGCCCGCACAGATACGCAGTATTTT,CSLTRQARTDTQYF
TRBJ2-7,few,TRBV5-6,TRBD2,TGTGCCAGCAGCTTGTACCCGGGAGGCGAGCAGTACTTC,CASSLYPGGEQYF
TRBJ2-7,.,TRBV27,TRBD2,TGTGCCAGCAGTTTATACAGGGGGATAGCGGGAGGGAACTACGAGCAGTACTTC,CASSLYRGIAGGNYEQYF
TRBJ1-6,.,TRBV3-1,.,TGTGCCAGCAGCCAAGGGACCGTCAAATCACCCCTCCACTTT,CASSQGTVKSPLHF
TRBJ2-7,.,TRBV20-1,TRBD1,TGCAGTGCTAGAGTTACAGGGGACTACGAGCAGTACTTC,CSARVTGDYEQYF
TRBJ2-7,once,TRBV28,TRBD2,TGTGCCAGCAGTTTTCCTAGCGGGAGCTACGAGCAGTACTTC,CASSFPSGSYEQYF